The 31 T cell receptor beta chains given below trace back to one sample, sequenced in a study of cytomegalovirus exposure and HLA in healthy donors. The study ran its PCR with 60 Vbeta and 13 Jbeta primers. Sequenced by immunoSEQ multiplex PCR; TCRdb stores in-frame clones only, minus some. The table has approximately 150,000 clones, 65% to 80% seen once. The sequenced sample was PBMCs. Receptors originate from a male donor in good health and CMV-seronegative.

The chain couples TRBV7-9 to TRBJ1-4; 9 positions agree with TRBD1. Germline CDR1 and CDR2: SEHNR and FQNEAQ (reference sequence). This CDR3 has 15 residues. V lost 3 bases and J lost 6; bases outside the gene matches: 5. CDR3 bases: TGTGCCAGCAGCTTTACCGGACAGGGGCATGAAAAACTGTTTTTT. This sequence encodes CASSFTGQGHEKLFF.

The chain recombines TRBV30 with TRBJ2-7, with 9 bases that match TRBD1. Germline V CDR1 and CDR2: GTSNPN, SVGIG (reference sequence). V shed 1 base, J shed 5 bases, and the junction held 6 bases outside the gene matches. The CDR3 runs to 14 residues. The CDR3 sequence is CAWSGRQGEDEQYF. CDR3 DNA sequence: TGTGCCTGGAGTGGGAGACAGGGGGAAGACGAGCAGTACTTC.

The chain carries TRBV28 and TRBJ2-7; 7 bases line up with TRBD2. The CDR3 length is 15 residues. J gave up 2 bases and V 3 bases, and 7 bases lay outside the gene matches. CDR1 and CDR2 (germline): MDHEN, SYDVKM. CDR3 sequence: CASSLGGVGTYEQYF. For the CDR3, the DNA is TGTGCCAGCAGTTTGGGGGGGGTGGGGACCTACGAGCAGTACTTC.

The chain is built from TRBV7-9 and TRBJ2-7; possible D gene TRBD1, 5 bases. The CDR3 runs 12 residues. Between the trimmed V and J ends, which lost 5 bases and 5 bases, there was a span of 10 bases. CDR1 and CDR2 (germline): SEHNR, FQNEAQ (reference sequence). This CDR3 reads CASSRVTDEQYF. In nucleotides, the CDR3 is TGTGCCAGCAGCCGAGTGACAGACGAGCAGTACTTC.

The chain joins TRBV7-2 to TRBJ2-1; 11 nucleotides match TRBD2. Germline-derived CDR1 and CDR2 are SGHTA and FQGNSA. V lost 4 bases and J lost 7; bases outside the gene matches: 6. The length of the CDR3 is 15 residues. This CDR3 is CASSSLAGVLNEQFF. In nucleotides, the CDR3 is TGTGCCAGCAGCTCACTAGCGGGAGTTCTTAATGAGCAGTTCTTC.

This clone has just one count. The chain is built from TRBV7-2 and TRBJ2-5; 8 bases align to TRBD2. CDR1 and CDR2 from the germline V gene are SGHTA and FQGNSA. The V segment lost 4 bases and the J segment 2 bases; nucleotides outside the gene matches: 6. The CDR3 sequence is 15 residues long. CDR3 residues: CASSSSGGRQETQYF. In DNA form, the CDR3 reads TGTGCCAGCAGCTCCTCGGGGGGGCGGCAAGAGACCCAGTACTTC.

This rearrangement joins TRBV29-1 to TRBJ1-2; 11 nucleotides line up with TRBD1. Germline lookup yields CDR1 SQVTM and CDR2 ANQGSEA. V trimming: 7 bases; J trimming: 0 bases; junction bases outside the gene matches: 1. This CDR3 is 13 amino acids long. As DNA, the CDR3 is TGCAGCGGGGGACAGGGGGCTAACTATGGCTACACCTTC. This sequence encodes CSGGQGANYGYTF.

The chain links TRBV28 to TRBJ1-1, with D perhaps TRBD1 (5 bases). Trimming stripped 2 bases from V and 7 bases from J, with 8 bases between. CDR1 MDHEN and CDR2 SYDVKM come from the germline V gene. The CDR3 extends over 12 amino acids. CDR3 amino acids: CASSLGHIEAFF. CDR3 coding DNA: TGTGCCAGCAGTTTAGGACACATTGAAGCTTTCTTT.

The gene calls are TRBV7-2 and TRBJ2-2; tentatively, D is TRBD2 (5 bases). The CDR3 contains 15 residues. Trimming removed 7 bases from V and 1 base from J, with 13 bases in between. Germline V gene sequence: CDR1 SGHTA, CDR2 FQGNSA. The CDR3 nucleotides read TGTGCCAGCATGCGGACTCGCAAGAACACCGGGGAGCTGTTTTTT. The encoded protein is CASMRTRKNTGELFF.

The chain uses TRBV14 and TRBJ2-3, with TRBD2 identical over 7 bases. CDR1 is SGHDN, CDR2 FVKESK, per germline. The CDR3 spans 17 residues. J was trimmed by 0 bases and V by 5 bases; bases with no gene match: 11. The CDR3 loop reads CASSGVERGASTDTQYF. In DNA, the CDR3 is TGTGCCAGCAGCGGGGTAGAGCGGGGCGCTAGCACAGATACGCAGTATTTT.

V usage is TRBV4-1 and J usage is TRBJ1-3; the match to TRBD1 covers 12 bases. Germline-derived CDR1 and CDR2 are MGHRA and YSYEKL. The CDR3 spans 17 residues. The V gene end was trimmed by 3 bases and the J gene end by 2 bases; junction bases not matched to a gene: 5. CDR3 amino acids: CASSQGGQGAPGNTIYF. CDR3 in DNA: TGCGCCAGCAGCCAGGGGGGACAGGGGGCACCTGGAAACACCATATATTTT.

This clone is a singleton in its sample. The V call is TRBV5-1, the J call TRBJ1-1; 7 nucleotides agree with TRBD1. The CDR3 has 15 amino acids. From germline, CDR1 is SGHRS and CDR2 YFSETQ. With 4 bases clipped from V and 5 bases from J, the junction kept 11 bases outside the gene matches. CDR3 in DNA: TGCGCCAGCAGCCTAGACAGGGCTAGCGGGACTGAAGCTTTCTTT. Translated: CASSLDRASGTEAFF.

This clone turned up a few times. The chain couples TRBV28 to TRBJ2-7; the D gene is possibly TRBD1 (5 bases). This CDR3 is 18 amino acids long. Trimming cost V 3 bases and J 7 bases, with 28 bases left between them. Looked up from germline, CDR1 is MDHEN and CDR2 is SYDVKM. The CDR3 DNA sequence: TGTGCCAGCAGTTTTGGTGATTATCAGGCGGCAGGGTTCGGGGAGCAGTACTTC. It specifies CASSFGDYQAAGFGEQYF.

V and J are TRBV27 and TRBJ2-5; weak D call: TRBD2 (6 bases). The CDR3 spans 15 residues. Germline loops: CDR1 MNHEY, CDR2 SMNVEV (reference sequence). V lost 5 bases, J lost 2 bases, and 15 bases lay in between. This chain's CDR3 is CASSPRLVRQETQYF. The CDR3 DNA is TGTGCCAGCAGTCCGAGACTAGTAAGGCAAGAGACCCAGTACTTC.

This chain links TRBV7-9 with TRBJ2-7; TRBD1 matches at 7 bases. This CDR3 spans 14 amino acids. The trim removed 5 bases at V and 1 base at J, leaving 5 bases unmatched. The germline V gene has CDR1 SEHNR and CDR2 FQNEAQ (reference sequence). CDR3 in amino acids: CASSPQGESYEQYF. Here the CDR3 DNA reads TGTGCCAGCAGCCCCCAGGGGGAATCCTACGAGCAGTACTTC.

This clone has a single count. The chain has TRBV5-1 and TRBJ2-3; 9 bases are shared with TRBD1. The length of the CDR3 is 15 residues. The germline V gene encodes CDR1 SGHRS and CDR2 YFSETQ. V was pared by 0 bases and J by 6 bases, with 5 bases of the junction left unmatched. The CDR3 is CASSLVGQGLDTQYF. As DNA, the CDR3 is TGCGCCAGCAGCTTGGTAGGACAGGGGCTCGATACGCAGTATTTT. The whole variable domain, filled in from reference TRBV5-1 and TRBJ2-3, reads KAGVTQTPRYLIKTRGQQVTLSCSPISGHRSVSWYQQTPGQGLQFLFEYFSETQRNKGNFPGRFSGRQFSNSRSEMNVSTLELGDSALYLCASSLVGQGLDTQYFGPGTRLTVL.

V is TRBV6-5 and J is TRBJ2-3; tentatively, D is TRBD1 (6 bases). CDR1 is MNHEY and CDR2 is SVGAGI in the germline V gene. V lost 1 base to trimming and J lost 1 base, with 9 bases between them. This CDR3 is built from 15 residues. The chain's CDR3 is CASSYYNRGTDTQYF. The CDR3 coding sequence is TGTGCCAGCAGTTACTATAACAGGGGCACAGATACGCAGTATTTT.

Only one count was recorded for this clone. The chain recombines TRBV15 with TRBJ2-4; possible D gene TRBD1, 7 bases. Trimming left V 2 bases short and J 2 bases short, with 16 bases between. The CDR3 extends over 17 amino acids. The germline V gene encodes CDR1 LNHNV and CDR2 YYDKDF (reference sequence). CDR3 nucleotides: TGTGCCACCAGCAGACAGGGGGGAGTTGGAACCAAAAACATTCAGTACTTC. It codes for CATSRQGGVGTKNIQYF.

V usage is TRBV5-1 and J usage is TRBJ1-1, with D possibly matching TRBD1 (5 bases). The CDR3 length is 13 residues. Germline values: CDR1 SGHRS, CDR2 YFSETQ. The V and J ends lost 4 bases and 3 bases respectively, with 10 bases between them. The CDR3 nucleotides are TGCGCCAGCAGCCGTCAGGGTGACACTGAAGCTTTCTTT. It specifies CASSRQGDTEAFF. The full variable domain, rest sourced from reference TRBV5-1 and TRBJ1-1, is KAGVTQTPRYLIKTRGQQVTLSCSPISGHRSVSWYQQTPGQGLQFLFEYFSETQRNKGNFPGRFSGRQFSNSRSEMNVSTLELGDSALYLCASSRQGDTEAFFGQGTRLTVV.

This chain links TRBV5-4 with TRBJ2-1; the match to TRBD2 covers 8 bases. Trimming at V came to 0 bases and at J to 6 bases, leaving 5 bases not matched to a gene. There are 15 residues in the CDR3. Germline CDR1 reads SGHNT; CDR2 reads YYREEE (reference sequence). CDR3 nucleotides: TGTGCCAGCAGCTTGGTGCCAGCGGGGGTCAATGAGCAGTTCTTC. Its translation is CASSLVPAGVNEQFF.

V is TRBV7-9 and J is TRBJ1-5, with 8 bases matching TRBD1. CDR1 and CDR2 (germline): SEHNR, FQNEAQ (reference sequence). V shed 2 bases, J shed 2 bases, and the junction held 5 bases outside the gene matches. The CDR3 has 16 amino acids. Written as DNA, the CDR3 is TGTGCCAGCAGCTTAACAGGGGGAGGAGGCAATCAGCCCCAGCATTTT. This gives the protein CASSLTGGGGNQPQHF. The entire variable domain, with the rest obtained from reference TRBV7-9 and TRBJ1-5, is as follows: DTGVSQNPRHKITKRGQNVTFRCDPISEHNRLYWYRQTLGQGPEFLTYFQNEAQLEKSRLLSDRFSAERPKGSFSTLEIQRTEQGDSAMYLCASSLTGGGGNQPQHFGDGTRLSIL.

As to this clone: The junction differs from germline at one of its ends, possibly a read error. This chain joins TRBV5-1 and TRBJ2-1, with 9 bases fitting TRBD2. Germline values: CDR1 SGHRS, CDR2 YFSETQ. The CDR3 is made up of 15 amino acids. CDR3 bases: TGCGCCGGCAGCTGGGGACTAGCCTCCTACAATGAGCAGTTCTTC. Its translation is CAGSWGLASYNEQFF.

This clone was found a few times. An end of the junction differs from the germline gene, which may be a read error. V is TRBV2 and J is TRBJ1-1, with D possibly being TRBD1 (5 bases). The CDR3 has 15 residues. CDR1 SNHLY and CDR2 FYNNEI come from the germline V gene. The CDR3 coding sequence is TGTGCCAGCAGTCAAGCCCAGGGAGGTATCACTGAAGCTTTCTTT. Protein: CASSQAQGGITEAFF.

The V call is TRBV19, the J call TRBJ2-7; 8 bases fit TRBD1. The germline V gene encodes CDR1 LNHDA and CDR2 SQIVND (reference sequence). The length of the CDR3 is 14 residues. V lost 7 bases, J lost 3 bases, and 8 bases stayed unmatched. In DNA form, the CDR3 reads TGTGCCAGTAAAACGACAGGGGTCAGCTACGAGCAGTACTTC. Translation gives CASKTTGVSYEQYF. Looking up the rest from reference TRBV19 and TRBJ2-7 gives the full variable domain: DGGITQSPKYLFRKEGQNVTLSCEQNLNHDAMYWYRQDPGQGLRLIYYSQIVNDFQKGDIAEGYSVSREKKESFPLTVTSAQKNPTAFYLCASKTTGVSYEQYFGPGTRLTVT.

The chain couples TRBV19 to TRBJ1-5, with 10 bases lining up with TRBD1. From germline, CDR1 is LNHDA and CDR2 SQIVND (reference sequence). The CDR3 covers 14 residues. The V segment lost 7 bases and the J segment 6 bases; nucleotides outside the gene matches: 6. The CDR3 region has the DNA TGTGCCAGTACCGACAGACAGGGGGCTCAGCCCCAGCATTTT. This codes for CASTDRQGAQPQHF.

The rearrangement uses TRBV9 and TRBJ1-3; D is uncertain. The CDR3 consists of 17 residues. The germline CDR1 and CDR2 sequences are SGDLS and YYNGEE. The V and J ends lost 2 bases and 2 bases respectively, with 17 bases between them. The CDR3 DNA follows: TGTGCCAGCAGCGTCGCCTTAGTGGGTGGGCCTGGAAACACCATATATTTT. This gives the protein CASSVALVGGPGNTIYF.

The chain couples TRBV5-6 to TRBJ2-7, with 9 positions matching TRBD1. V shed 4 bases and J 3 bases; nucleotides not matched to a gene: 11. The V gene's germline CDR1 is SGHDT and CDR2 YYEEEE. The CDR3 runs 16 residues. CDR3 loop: CASSATGQGTGYEQYF. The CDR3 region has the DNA TGTGCCAGCAGCGCCACCGGACAGGGGACGGGCTACGAGCAGTACTTC.

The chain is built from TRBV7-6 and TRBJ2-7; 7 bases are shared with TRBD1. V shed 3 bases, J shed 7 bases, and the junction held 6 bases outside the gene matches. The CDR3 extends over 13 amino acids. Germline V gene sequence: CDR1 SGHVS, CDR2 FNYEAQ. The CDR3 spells CASSFTGVEEQYF. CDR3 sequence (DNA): TGTGCCAGCAGCTTTACAGGGGTGGAAGAGCAGTACTTC.

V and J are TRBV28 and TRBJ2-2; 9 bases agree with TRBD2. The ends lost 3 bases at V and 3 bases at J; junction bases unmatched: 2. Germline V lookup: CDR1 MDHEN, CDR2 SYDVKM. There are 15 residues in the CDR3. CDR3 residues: CASSFSGSHTGELFF. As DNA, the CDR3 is TGTGCCAGCAGTTTTAGCGGGAGCCACACCGGGGAGCTGTTTTTT.

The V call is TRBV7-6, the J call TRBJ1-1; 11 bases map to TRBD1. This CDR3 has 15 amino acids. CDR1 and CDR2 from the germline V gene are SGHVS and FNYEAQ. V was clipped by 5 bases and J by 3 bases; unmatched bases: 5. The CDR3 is CASSTWGQGDTEAFF. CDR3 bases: TGTGCCAGCAGCACATGGGGACAGGGGGACACTGAAGCTTTCTTT.

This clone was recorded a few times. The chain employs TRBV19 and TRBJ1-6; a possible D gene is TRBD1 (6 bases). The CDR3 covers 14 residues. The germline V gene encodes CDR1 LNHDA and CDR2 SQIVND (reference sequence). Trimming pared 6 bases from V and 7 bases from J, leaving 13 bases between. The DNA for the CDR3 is TGTGCCAGTAGGACTACAGGGACCAATTCACCCCTCCACTTT. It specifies CASRTTGTNSPLHF.